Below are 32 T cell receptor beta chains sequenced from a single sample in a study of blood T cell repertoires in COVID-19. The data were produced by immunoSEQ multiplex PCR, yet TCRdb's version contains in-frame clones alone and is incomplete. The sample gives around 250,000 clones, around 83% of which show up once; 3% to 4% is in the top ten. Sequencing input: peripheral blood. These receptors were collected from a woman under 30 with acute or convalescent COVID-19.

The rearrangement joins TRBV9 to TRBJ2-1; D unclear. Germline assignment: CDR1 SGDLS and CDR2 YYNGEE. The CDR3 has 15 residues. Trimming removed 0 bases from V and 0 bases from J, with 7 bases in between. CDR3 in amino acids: CASSVVESSYNEQFF. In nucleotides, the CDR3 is TGTGCCAGCAGCGTAGTTGAGAGCTCCTACAATGAGCAGTTCTTC.

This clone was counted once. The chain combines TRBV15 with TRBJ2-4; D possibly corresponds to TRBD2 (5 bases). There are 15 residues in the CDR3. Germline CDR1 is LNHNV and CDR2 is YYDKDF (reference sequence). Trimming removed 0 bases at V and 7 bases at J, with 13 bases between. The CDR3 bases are TGTGCCACCAGCAGAGAAGTTGGTAGCGTGAACATTCAGTACTTC. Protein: CATSREVGSVNIQYF.

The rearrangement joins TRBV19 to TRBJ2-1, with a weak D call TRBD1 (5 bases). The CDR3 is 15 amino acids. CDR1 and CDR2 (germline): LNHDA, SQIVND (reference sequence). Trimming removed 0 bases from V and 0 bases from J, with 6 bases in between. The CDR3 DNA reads TGTGCCAGTAGTATAGACAGGGCCTCCTACAATGAGCAGTTCTTC. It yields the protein CASSIDRASYNEQFF.

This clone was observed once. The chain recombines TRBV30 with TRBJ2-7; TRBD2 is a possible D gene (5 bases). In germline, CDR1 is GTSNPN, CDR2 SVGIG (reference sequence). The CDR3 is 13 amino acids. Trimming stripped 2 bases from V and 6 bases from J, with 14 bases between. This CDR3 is CAWSLGAHGEQYF. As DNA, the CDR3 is TGTGCCTGGAGTTTGGGAGCGCACGGCGAGCAGTACTTC.

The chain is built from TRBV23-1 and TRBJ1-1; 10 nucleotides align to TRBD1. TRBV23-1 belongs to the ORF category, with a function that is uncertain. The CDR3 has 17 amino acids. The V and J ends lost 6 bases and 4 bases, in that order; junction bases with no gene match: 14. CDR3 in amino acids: CASRPGTPGQGSTEAFF. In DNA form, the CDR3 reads TGCGCCAGCAGACCCGGTACACCGGGACAGGGGTCCACTGAAGCTTTCTTT.

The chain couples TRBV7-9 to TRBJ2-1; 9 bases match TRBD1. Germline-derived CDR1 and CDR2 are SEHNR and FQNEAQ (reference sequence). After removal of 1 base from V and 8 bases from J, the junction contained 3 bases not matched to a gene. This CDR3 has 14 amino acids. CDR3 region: CASSLGTGVHEQFF. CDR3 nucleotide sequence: TGTGCCAGCAGCTTAGGGACAGGGGTACATGAGCAGTTCTTC.

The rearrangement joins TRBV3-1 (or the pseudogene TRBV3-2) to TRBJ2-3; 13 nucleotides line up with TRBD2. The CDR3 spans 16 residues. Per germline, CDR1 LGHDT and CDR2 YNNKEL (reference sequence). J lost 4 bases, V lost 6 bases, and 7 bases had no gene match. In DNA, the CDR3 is TGTGCCAGCAGTAACGGACTAGCGGGAGTCGCAGATACGCAGTATTTT. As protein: CASSNGLAGVADTQYF.

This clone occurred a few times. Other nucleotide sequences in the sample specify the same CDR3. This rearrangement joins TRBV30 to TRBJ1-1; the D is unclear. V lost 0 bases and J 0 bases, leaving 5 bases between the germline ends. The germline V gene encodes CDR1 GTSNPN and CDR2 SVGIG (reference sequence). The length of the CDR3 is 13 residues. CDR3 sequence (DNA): TGTGCCTGGAGTGTACTGCTGAACACTGAAGCTTTCTTT. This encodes CAWSVLLNTEAFF.

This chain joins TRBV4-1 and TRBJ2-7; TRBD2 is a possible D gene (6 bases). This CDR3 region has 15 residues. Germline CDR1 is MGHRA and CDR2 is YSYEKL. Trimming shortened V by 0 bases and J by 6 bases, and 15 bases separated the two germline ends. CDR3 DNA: TGCGCCAGCAGCCAAGATCGGTCAGCGGGCCTCGAGCAGTACTTC. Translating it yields CASSQDRSAGLEQYF.

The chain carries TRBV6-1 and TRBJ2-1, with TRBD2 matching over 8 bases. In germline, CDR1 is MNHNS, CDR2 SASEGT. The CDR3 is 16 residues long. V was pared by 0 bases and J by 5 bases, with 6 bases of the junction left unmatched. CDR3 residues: CASSEAWAGGNNEQFF. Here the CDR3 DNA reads TGTGCCAGCAGTGAAGCGTGGGCGGGAGGAAACAATGAGCAGTTCTTC.

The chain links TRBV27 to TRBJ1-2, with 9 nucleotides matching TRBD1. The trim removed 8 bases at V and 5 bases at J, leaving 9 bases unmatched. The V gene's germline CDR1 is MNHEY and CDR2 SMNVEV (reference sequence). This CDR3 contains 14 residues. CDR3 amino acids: CASWGQGLEYGYTF. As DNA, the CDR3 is TGTGCCAGCTGGGGACAGGGCCTTGAGTATGGCTACACCTTC.

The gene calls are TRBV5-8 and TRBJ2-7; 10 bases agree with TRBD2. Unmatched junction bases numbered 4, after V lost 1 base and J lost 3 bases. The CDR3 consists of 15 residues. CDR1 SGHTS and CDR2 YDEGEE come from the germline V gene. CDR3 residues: CASSLQPSGSYEQYF. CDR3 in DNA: TGTGCCAGCAGCTTGCAGCCTAGCGGGAGCTACGAGCAGTACTTC.

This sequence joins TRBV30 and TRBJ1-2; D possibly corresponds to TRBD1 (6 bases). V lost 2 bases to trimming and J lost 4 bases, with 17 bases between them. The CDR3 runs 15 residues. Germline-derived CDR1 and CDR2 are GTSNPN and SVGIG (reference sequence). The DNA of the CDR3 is TGTGCCTGGAGTCGGACAGAGCCGATGTCCTATGGCTACACCTTC. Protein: CAWSRTEPMSYGYTF.

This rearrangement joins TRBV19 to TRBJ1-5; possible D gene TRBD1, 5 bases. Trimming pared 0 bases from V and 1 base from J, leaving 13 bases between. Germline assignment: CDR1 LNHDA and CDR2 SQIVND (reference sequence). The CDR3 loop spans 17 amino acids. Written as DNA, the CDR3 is TGTGCCAGTAGTATAGACATTCAGGGCCCGAGCAATCAGCCCCAGCATTTT. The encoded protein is CASSIDIQGPSNQPQHF.

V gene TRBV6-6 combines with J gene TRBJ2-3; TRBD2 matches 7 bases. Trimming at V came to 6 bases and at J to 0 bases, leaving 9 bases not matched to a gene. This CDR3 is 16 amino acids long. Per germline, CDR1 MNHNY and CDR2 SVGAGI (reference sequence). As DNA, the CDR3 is TGTGCCAGCAGAGATCGAGCGGGACCGAGCACAGATACGCAGTATTTT. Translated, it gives CASRDRAGPSTDTQYF.

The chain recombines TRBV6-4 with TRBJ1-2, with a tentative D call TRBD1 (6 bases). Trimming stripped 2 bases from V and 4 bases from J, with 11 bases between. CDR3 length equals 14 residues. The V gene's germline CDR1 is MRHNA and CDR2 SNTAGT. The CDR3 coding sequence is TGTGCCAGCAGTGACCGAACAGGGTCCTATGGCTACACCTTC. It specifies CASSDRTGSYGYTF.

The CDR3: CASSIGQGSNQPQHF. CDR3 DNA sequence: TGTGCCAGTAGTATTGGACAGGGGTCGAATCAGCCCCAGCATTTT. The chain joins TRBV19 to TRBJ1-5, with 9 bases fitting TRBD1. The CDR3 contains 15 residues. Germline trimming cut 3 bases from V and 4 bases from J; bases unmatched to any gene: 4. The germline V gene encodes CDR1 LNHDA and CDR2 SQIVND (reference sequence).

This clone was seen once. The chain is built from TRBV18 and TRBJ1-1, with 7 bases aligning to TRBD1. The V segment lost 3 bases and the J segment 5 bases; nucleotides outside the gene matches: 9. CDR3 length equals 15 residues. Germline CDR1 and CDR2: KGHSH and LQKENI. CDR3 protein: CASSPRGAGGTEAFF. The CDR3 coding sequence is TGTGCCAGCTCACCTCGCGGGGCAGGGGGAACTGAAGCTTTCTTT.

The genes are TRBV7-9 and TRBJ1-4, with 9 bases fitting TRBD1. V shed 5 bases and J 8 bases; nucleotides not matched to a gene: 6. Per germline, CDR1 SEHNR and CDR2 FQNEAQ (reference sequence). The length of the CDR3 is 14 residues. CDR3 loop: CASSRGQGGEKLFF. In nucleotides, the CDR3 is TGTGCCAGCAGCCGGGGACAGGGCGGCGAAAAACTGTTTTTT.

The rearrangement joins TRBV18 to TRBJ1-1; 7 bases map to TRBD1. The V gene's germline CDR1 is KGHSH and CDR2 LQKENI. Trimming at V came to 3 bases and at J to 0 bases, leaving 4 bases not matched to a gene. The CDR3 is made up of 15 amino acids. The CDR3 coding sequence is TGTGCCAGCTCACCGAAGGGGGCAATGAACACTGAAGCTTTCTTT. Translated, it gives CASSPKGAMNTEAFF.

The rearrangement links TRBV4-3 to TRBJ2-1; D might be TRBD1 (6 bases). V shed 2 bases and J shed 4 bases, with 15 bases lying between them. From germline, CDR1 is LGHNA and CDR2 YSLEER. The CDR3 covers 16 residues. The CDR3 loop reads CASSQTGTPTYNEQFF. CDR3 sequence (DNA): TGCGCCAGCAGCCAAACAGGGACGCCGACTTACAATGAGCAGTTCTTC.

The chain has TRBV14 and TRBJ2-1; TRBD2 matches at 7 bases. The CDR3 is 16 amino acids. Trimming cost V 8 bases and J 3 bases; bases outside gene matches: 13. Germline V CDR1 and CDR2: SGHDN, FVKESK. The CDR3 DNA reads TGTGCCAGCTCGAGTGGGGGAGGGATACTCTACAATGAGCAGTTCTTC. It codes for CASSSGGGILYNEQFF.

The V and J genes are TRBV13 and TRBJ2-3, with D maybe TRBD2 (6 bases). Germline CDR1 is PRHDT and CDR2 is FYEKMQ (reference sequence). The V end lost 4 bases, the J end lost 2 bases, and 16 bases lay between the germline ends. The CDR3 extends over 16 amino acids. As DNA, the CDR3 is TGTGCCAGCAGCTCGAAGACTAGTGCCTACACAGATACGCAGTATTTT. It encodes CASSSKTSAYTDTQYF.

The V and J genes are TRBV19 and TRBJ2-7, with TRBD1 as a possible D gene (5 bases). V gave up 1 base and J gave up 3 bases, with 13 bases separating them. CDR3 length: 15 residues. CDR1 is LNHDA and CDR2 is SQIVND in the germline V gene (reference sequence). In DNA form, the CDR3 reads TGTGCCAGTAGTATAGGGTTAGGGGAAGACTACGAGCAGTACTTC. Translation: CASSIGLGEDYEQYF.

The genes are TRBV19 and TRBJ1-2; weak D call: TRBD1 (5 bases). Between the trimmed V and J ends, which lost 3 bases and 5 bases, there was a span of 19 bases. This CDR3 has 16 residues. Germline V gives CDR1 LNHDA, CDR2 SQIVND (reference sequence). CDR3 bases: TGTGCCAGTAGTATCGATTTCGCGGGGCAGAGATATGGCTACACCTTC. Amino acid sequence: CASSIDFAGQRYGYTF.

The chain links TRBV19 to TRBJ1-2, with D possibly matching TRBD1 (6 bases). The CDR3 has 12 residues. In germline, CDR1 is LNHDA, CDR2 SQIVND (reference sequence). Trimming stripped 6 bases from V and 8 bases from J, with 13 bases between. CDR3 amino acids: CASRGTGWGYTF. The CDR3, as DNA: TGTGCCAGTAGGGGTACAGGGTGGGGCTACACCTTC.

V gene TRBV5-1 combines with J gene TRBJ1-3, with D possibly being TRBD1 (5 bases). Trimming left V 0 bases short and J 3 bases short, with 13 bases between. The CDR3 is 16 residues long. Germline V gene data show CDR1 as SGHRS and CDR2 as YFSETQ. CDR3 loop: CASSLVGRVFGNTIYF. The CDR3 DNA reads TGCGCCAGCAGCTTGGTTGGCAGGGTATTTGGAAACACCATATATTTT.

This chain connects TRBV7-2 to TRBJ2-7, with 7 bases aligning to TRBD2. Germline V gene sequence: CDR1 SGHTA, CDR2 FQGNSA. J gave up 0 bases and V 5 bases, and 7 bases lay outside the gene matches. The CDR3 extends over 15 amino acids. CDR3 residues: CASSPRTSTSYEQYF. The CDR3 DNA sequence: TGTGCCAGCAGCCCCCGGACTAGTACCTCCTACGAGCAGTACTTC.

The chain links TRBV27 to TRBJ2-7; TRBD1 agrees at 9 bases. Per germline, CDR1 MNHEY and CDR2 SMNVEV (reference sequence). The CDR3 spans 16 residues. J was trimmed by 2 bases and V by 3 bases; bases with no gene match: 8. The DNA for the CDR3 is TGTGCCAGCAGTTTGTCGAAGGACAGGGGCCCCTACGAGCAGTACTTC. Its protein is CASSLSKDRGPYEQYF.

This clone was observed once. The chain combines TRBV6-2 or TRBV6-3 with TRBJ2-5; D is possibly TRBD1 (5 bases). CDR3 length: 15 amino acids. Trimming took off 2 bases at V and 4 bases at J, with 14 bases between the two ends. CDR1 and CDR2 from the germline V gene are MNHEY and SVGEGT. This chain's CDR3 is CASSYGASWGETQYF. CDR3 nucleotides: TGTGCCAGCAGTTACGGGGCATCCTGGGGAGAGACCCAGTACTTC.

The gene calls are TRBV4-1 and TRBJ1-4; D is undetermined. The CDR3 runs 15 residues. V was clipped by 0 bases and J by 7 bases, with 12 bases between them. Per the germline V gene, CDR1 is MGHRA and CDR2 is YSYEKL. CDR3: CASSQDRGFSEKLFF. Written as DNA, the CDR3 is TGCGCCAGCAGCCAAGATCGAGGGTTTAGTGAAAAACTGTTTTTT.

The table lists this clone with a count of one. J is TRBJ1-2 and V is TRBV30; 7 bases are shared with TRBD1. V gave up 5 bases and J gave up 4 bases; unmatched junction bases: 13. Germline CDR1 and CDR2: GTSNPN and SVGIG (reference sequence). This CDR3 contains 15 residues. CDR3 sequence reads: CAWPFGTDSIYGYTF. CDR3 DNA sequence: TGTGCCTGGCCCTTCGGGACAGACTCTATCTATGGCTACACCTTC. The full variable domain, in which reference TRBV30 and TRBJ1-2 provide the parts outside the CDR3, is SQTIHQWPATLVQPVGSPLSLECTVEGTSNPNLYWYRQAAGRGLQLLFYSVGIGQISSEVPQNLSASRPQDRQFILSSKKLLLSDSGFYLCAWPFGTDSIYGYTFGSGTRLTVV.